This TCR beta chain appears in the sequencing data of a study of T cell responses to AZD1222 COVID-19 vaccine. CDR3 size: 18 residues. The trim removed 3 bases at V and 8 bases at J, leaving 16 bases unmatched. Germline CDR1 is SGHVS and CDR2 is FNYEAQ. The data were produced by immunoSEQ multiplex PCR, yet TCRdb's version contains in-frame clones alone and is incomplete. This sample has 180,000 or so clones, with around 94% found just once. The rearrangement joins TRBV7-6 to TRBJ2-1; TRBD2 aligns across 10 bases. This sample comprised peripheral blood, obtained on day 0 of AZD1222 vaccination. This clonotype was obtained from an adult in good health. The CDR3 loop reads CASSLASGSGINIHEQFF. The DNA of the CDR3 is TGTGCCAGCAGCTTGGCTAGCGGGAGTGGAATTAATATTCATGAGCAGTTCTTC.